The clone carrying this T cell receptor beta chain is classed as medium-sized. Its antigen is not known. This entry is derived from a study of cytomegalovirus exposure and HLA in healthy donors. Primers for the PCR totalled 60 Vbeta and 13 Jbeta. Libraries were prepared by immunoSEQ multiplex PCR; TCRdb keeps only in-frame clonotypes and omits some of them. Of approximately 42,000 clones listed, 81% were seen once; the top ten hold under 3%. Study-wide points: In a later analysis, TCR beta V- and J-gene trimming showed a link to a missense DCLRE1C variant.

Germline V gives CDR1 SGHNT, CDR2 YYREEE (reference sequence). The CDR3 runs 13 residues. Between the trimmed V and J ends, which lost 4 bases and 4 bases, there was a span of 11 bases. This receptor was obtained from a man aged 45-65 years in good health and CMV-seronegative. This rearrangement joins TRBV5-4 to TRBJ1-2, with D unresolved. Sequencing was done on a sample of PBMCs. CDR3: CASSGGVPYGYTF. CDR3 bases: TGTGCCAGCAGCGGTGGAGTACCCTATGGCTACACCTTC.